This T cell receptor beta chain emerged from a study of T-cell memory formation after mild COVID-19. Study-level findings and limits: The CD4+ clones that contracted clustered mainly within CM and EM, and the CD8+ clones concentrated in EMRA. Among clones contracting day 15 to 85, CD4/CD8 was balanced, whereas later expanders leaned CD4+.

Note on this clonotype: Its antigen is not known.

V shed 7 bases and J 8 bases; nucleotides not matched to a gene: 11. Germline CDR1 and CDR2: MNHNY and SVGAGI (reference sequence). The CDR3 consists of 15 residues. TCR alpha and TCR beta cDNA libraries carrying sample barcodes and UMIs came from 5'RACE with constant-segment primers. A single record per CDR3 protein comes from TCRdb applying MiXCR to the 5' RACE reads. The table includes roughly 400,000 distinct CDR3 sequences, roughly 15% detected once. The source of this sequence is a man aged 18-30 years who had mild COVID-19 (a few samples of this study predate the infection). Cell type and time point are not known. Sequenced: PBMCs or a T cell subset sorted from them (not recorded which). V gene TRBV6-6 combines with J gene TRBJ1-6; 7 bases are shared with TRBD1. CDR3 sequence: CASTEPGTVDSPLHF. Here the CDR3 DNA reads TGTGCCAGCACTGAACCCGGGACAGTGGATTCACCCCTCCACTTT.